This T cell receptor beta chain was sequenced during a study of cytotoxic CD8 clonotypes in ibrutinib-treated CLL. For the study at large: Among the patients, roughly ten presented as relapsed/refractory and about 14 as treatment-naive; around 18 showed unmutated IGHV.

TCRdb keeps only in-frame clones here, not all; method: immunoSEQ multiplex PCR. The data contain fewer than 20,000 clones, roughly 60% of them seen just once; the ten biggest clones take up roughly 25%. The CDR3 contains 15 residues. Trimming cost V 4 bases and J 5 bases; bases outside gene matches: 6. The germline CDR1 and CDR2 sequences are SGHRS and YFSETQ. A note on this clone: Its antigen is unidentified.

The study, taken as a whole, reports: Baseline-level clonality went beyond age-matched healthy donors and moved in step with circulating CD8+ T-cell counts.

The specimen comprised PBMCs, sampled after 12 months of ibrutinib treatment. This chain joins TRBV5-1 and TRBJ2-5; 12 bases line up with TRBD1. This clonotype was obtained from a human donor with chronic lymphocytic leukemia. CDR3 sequence: CASSMGQGAYETQYF. In DNA, the CDR3 is TGCGCCAGCAGCATGGGACAGGGGGCATATGAGACCCAGTACTTC. The variable domain in full, completed from reference TRBV5-1 and TRBJ2-5, reads KAGVTQTPRYLIKTRGQQVTLSCSPISGHRSVSWYQQTPGQGLQFLFEYFSETQRNKGNFPGRFSGRQFSNSRSEMNVSTLELGDSALYLCASSMGQGAYETQYFGPGTRLLVL.